The 32 T cell receptor beta chains listed next were all sequenced from one sample in a study of regulatory T cells in long-lasting Graves disease. Time point of the sample: persistent/refractory GD, antithyroid drugs over 5 years with positive TRAb. Scientists built the TCR library using RNA that was extracted from PBMCs. With iRepertoire HTBI primers and Arm-PCR of CDR3 regions, TCR beta libraries were built. Using its own MiXCR run on the multiplex PCR reads, TCRdb lists one record per CDR3 protein. The table records about 310,000 distinct CDR3 sequences, 22% of them present only once. The input for sequencing was peripheral blood mononuclear cells (PBMCs), taken when the disease was refractory, from a patient treated with antithyroid drugs. These receptors were taken from a female donor with Graves disease.

The CDR3 DNA reads as TGTGCCAGCAGCTCCGGACAGGGGGCGAACACTGAAGCTTTCTTT. Protein product: CASSSGQGANTEAFF. The chain combines TRBV7-2 with TRBJ1-1, with 11 bases matching TRBD1. J gave up 1 base and V 4 bases, and 2 bases lay outside the gene matches. Germline CDR1 SGHTA, CDR2 FQGNSA. This CDR3 contains 15 residues. The variable domain in full, with the rest retrieved from reference TRBV7-2 and TRBJ1-1, is GAGVSQSPSNKVTEKGKDVELRCDPISGHTALYWYRQSLGQGLEFLIYFQGNSAPDKSGLPSDRFSAERTGGSVSTLTIQRTQQEDSAVYLCASSSGQGANTEAFFGQGTRLTVV.

V gene TRBV20-1 combines with J gene TRBJ2-2; TRBD1 matches 7 bases. Germline-derived CDR1 and CDR2 are DFQATT and SNEGSKA (reference sequence). The CDR3 runs to 14 residues. V shed 5 bases and J 7 bases; nucleotides not matched to a gene: 10. For the CDR3, the DNA is TGCAGTGCTCCGAAGACAGGGCGTGGCGGGGAGCTGTTTTTT. As protein: CSAPKTGRGGELFF.

The J gene is TRBJ2-7, the V gene TRBV19, with D possibly TRBD1 on 5 matching bases. There are 14 residues in the CDR3. V lost 9 bases, J lost 0 bases, and 15 bases lay in between. Germline CDR1 reads LNHDA; CDR2 reads SQIVND (reference sequence). The CDR3 coding sequence is TGTGCCAGCAGGGAACAGTCTTCCTCCTACGAGCAGTACTTC. It encodes CASREQSSSYEQYF.

This sequence joins TRBV18 and TRBJ1-3, with D maybe TRBD1 (5 bases). Trimming stripped 3 bases from V and 8 bases from J, with 11 bases between. CDR1 KGHSH and CDR2 LQKENI come from the germline V gene. This CDR3 has 13 amino acids. DNA for the CDR3: TGTGCCAGCTCACCGTCCGGGGGAGACACCATATATTTT. Encoded protein: CASSPSGGDTIYF.

This clonotype was detected ten times or more. The chain is built from TRBV7-9 and TRBJ1-1; D may be TRBD1 (5 bases). Trimming cost V 5 bases and J 8 bases, with 15 bases left between them. The CDR3 is 13 residues long. Germline V gene lookup returns CDR1 SEHNR and CDR2 FQNEAQ (reference sequence). CDR3 DNA: TGTGCCAGCAGCCAGTATCGCGGGGCGGAAGCTTTCTTT. It codes for CASSQYRGAEAFF.

This clonotype was recorded at least ten times. The genes are TRBV7-2 and TRBJ2-5; no clear D. V was cut by 6 bases and J by 4 bases, with 9 bases left in between. The germline V gene encodes CDR1 SGHTA and CDR2 FQGNSA. CDR3 length equals 12 residues. The CDR3: CASRIMGETQYF. The CDR3, as DNA: TGTGCCAGCAGGATTATGGGAGAGACCCAGTACTTC.

This clonotype occurred a few times. This chain uses TRBV7-9 with TRBJ2-5; the match to TRBD1 covers 7 bases. Germline CDR1 reads SEHNR; CDR2 reads FQNEAQ (reference sequence). This CDR3 is built from 14 residues. V shed 6 bases and J 0 bases; nucleotides not matched to a gene: 4. The CDR3 reads CASRFQGDQETQYF. CDR3 bases: TGTGCCAGCAGGTTCCAGGGGGACCAAGAGACCCAGTACTTC.

This clonotype was seen a handful of times. This rearrangement joins TRBV28 to TRBJ2-7, with 13 bases lining up with TRBD2. CDR1 is MDHEN, CDR2 SYDVKM, per germline. V lost 4 bases to trimming and J lost 4 bases; unmatched junction nucleotides: 13. This CDR3 has 18 residues. CDR3 residues: CASSSTRLAGGVLYEQYF. CDR3 DNA: TGTGCCAGCAGTTCGACCCGACTAGCGGGAGGTGTATTATACGAGCAGTACTTC.

This chain connects TRBV5-1 to TRBJ1-1; TRBD1 might be the D (5 bases). This CDR3 has 16 amino acids. Germline-derived CDR1 and CDR2 are SGHRS and YFSETQ. Trimming left V 4 bases short and J 0 bases short, with 16 bases between. The CDR3 sequence is CASSMGQGFVNTEAFF. The CDR3 DNA is TGCGCCAGCAGCATGGGTCAGGGCTTCGTGAACACTGAAGCTTTCTTT.

Only one count was recorded for this clonotype. CDR3 residues: CASSQDSLAGNYEQYF. The CDR3 DNA reads as TGCGCCAGCAGCCAAGATAGTCTAGCGGGGAACTACGAGCAGTACTTC. The chain joins TRBV4-3 to TRBJ2-7; 9 bases match TRBD2. J gave up 3 bases and V 0 bases, and 6 bases lay outside the gene matches. Germline values: CDR1 LGHNA, CDR2 YSLEER. There are 16 residues in the CDR3.

The V and J genes are TRBV29-1 and TRBJ2-2; D may be TRBD1 (6 bases). Germline V lookup: CDR1 SQVTM, CDR2 ANQGSEA. There are 13 residues in the CDR3. V dropped 5 bases and J dropped 6 bases, with 13 bases sitting between them. The CDR3 nucleotides are TGCAGCGTTCTCAGGGGTGCGGCCGGGGAGCTGTTTTTT. It encodes CSVLRGAAGELFF.

The chain uses TRBV28 and TRBJ2-3; D unclear. The CDR3 contains 13 residues. V was cut by 4 bases and J by 4 bases, with 9 bases left in between. Looked up from germline, CDR1 is MDHEN and CDR2 is SYDVKM. The CDR3 DNA reads TGTGCCAGCAGTTCAAACGTCCCAGATACGCAGTATTTT. Its translation: CASSSNVPDTQYF.

The sample holds many counts of this clonotype. J is TRBJ1-2 and V is TRBV30; D is unclear. The ends were cut back, 4 bases at V and 4 bases at J, with 7 bases in the middle. CDR1 and CDR2 from the germline V gene are GTSNPN and SVGIG (reference sequence). The CDR3 runs to 11 residues. CDR3 DNA: TGTGCCTGGACGGCAGGCTATGGCTACACCTTC. Its translation is CAWTAGYGYTF.

As to this clonotype: Its ends do not fully match the called genes, so a read error is possible. This sequence joins TRBV2 and TRBJ2-5; D possibly matches TRBD1 or TRBD2 (6 bases each). The CDR3 is 14 amino acids. Germline CDR1 SNHLY, CDR2 FYNNEI. This chain's CDR3 is CAGSEGGLKETQYF. CDR3 sequence (DNA): TGTGCCGGCAGTGAAGGGGGGCTAAAAGAGACCCAGTACTTC.

The chain is built from TRBV29-1 and TRBJ1-5, with TRBD1 matching 10 bases. Trimming removed 7 bases from V and 5 bases from J; junction bases left unmatched: 5. This CDR3 has 13 amino acids. In germline, CDR1 is SQVTM, CDR2 ANQGSEA. The CDR3 protein is CSAWTGGDQPQHF. CDR3 DNA: TGCAGCGCATGGACAGGGGGGGATCAGCCCCAGCATTTT.

Ten or more counts support this clonotype. V gene TRBV7-2 combines with J gene TRBJ2-7; 7 bases line up with TRBD1. In germline, CDR1 is SGHTA, CDR2 FQGNSA. V dropped 6 bases and J dropped 1; count of bases not matched to a gene: 9. There are 15 residues in the CDR3. The CDR3 DNA reads as TGTGCCAGCAGTCAAGGGGGCAGTGCGTCCTACGAGCAGTACTTC. Protein: CASSQGGSASYEQYF.

This chain links TRBV20-1 with TRBJ2-5; D remains ambiguous. With 3 bases removed from V and 3 bases from J, the gap between germline ends came to 5 bases. Germline V gene sequence: CDR1 DFQATT, CDR2 SNEGSKA (reference sequence). The CDR3 covers 11 residues. In DNA form, the CDR3 reads TGCAGTGCTAGTTTTGAAGAGACCCAGTACTTC. Translating gives CSASFEETQYF.

This clonotype was seen at least ten times. DNA for the CDR3: TGTGCCAGCAGTGACCCTAGCGGGAGTTATAACGAGCAGTACTTC. Protein: CASSDPSGSYNEQYF. The rearrangement uses TRBV2 and TRBJ2-7, with 10 bases matching TRBD2. CDR3 length: 15 amino acids. V was clipped by 3 bases and J by 5 bases; unmatched bases: 7. Germline V gene lookup returns CDR1 SNHLY and CDR2 FYNNEI.

This clonotype has a single count. The chain joins TRBV20-1 to TRBJ2-7, with D possibly matching TRBD2 (6 bases). The germline V and J ends were trimmed by 0 bases and 2 bases, with 17 bases remaining between them. Germline V gives CDR1 DFQATT, CDR2 SNEGSKA (reference sequence). The CDR3 length is 16 residues. The CDR3 nucleotides are TGCAGTGCTAGAGAGGAAACGGGAGTGGGGGCCTACGAGCAGTACTTC. The encoded protein is CSAREETGVGAYEQYF.

In its sample, this clonotype was seen many times. This chain connects TRBV2 to TRBJ2-7, with D perhaps matching TRBD2 (6 bases). The CDR3 contains 13 residues. The V end was cut by 4 bases, the J end by 3 bases, with 10 bases between. Germline V gene lookup returns CDR1 SNHLY and CDR2 FYNNEI. The CDR3 spells CASSVGGIYEQYF. The CDR3 region has the DNA TGTGCCAGCAGTGTCGGAGGGATCTACGAGCAGTACTTC.

This clonotype has a count of ten or more. The rearrangement joins TRBV7-2 to TRBJ1-5; a weak D match, TRBD1 (5 bases). This CDR3 comprises 13 residues. V gave up 8 bases and J gave up 5 bases, with 13 bases separating them. Germline CDR1 and CDR2: SGHTA and FQGNSA. The CDR3 coding sequence is TGTGCCAGCGGCCCGCAGGGCGATCAGCCCCAGCATTTT. Amino acid sequence: CASGPQGDQPQHF.

This clonotype showed up many times. The V gene is TRBV27, the J gene TRBJ1-4, with D unresolved. V lost 0 bases, J lost 0 bases, and 14 bases lay in between. Germline V CDR1 and CDR2: MNHEY, SMNVEV (reference sequence). This CDR3 region has 18 residues. CDR3: CASSLSRPGLATNEKLFF. The CDR3 DNA follows: TGTGCCAGCAGTTTATCCCGACCAGGACTCGCAACTAATGAAAAACTGTTTTTT.

This clonotype was picked up many times. This rearrangement joins TRBV3-1 to TRBJ1-4; D might be TRBD1 (5 bases). The germline V and J ends were trimmed by 1 base and 1 base, with 7 bases remaining between them. Germline CDR1 is LGHDT and CDR2 is YNNKEL (reference sequence). CDR3 length: 15 residues. CDR3 amino acids: CASSQGTGTNEKLFF. In nucleotides, the CDR3 is TGTGCCAGCAGCCAAGGAACAGGAACTAATGAAAAACTGTTTTTT.

J is TRBJ2-7 and V is TRBV28; tentatively, D is TRBD1 or TRBD2 (5 bases each). The CDR3 totals 16 residues. With 6 bases removed from V and 3 bases from J, the gap between germline ends came to 21 bases. CDR1 is MDHEN and CDR2 is SYDVKM in the germline V gene. The CDR3 sequence is CASSLPGLGINYEQYF. The CDR3 coding sequence is TGTGCCAGCAGCCTCCCGGGGCTAGGGATAAACTACGAGCAGTACTTC.

This clonotype was detected many times. This chain connects TRBV28 to TRBJ1-1; D remains unclear. Germline CDR1 is MDHEN and CDR2 is SYDVKM. This CDR3 has 12 residues. With 4 bases removed from V and 10 bases from J, the gap between germline ends came to 13 bases. CDR3 nucleotides: TGTGCCAGCAGTTCGCCCTTGGCGGGAGCTTTCTTT. It translates to CASSSPLAGAFF. The entire variable domain, with the rest obtained from reference TRBV28 and TRBJ1-1, is as follows: DVKVTQSSRYLVKRTGEKVFLECVQDMDHENMFWYRQDPGLGLRLIYFSYDVKMKEKGDIPEGYSVSREKKERFSLILESASTNQTSMYLCASSSPLAGAFFGQGTRLTVV.

The J gene is TRBJ2-7, the V gene TRBV20-1, with a possible D match to TRBD1 (5 bases). CDR1 is DFQATT and CDR2 is SNEGSKA in the germline V gene (reference sequence). CDR3 length: 12 residues. V was trimmed by 5 bases and J by 1 base, leaving 9 bases between them. Written as DNA, the CDR3 is TGCAGTGCTCCAGGGTCTTCCTACGAGCAGTACTTC. Translated: CSAPGSSYEQYF.

This clonotype was seen ten or more times. The rearrangement uses TRBV9 and TRBJ1-1, with a weak D call TRBD1 (5 bases). Germline V gives CDR1 SGDLS, CDR2 YYNGEE. Deletions cut 4 bases from V and 5 bases from J, with 15 bases between. CDR3 length: 14 amino acids. The CDR3 DNA reads TGTGCCAGCAGCCTCGACTGGGGCCCAACTGAAGCTTTCTTT. This gives the protein CASSLDWGPTEAFF.

This clonotype was detected many times. The chain employs TRBV12-3 or TRBV12-4 and TRBJ2-2, with D possibly TRBD2 on 6 matching bases. This CDR3 is 15 amino acids long. Trimming shortened V by 3 bases and J by 4 bases, and 12 bases separated the two germline ends. The CDR3 DNA reads as TGTGCCAGCAGTTTGCGGGACTTAGTCACCGGGGAGCTGTTTTTT. This gives the protein CASSLRDLVTGELFF.

V and J are TRBV6-5 and TRBJ2-1, with 12 bases lining up with TRBD2. The J segment lost 5 bases and the V segment lost 4 bases, leaving 6 bases of the junction unmatched. This CDR3 is 16 amino acids long. The germline gives CDR1 MNHEY, CDR2 SVGAGI. CDR3 in DNA: TGTGCCAGCAGTTCTCTAGCGGGAGGGTTCAACAATGAGCAGTTCTTC. This translates into CASSSLAGGFNNEQFF.

Note on this clonotype: Mismatch with germline at one junction end may stem from a read error. The rearrangement links TRBV6-5 to TRBJ1-4; D not resolved. Per the germline V gene, CDR1 is MNHEY and CDR2 is SVGAGI. The length of the CDR3 is 12 residues. CDR3: CACSFGDEKLFF. The CDR3 DNA follows: TGTGCCTGCAGTTTTGGGGATGAAAAACTGTTTTTT.

This CDR3 is CASSLVLRGRASDTGELFF. CDR3 nucleotide sequence: TGTGCCAGCAGCTTGGTCCTACGCGGGAGGGCTTCGGACACCGGGGAGCTGTTTTTT. The chain uses TRBV5-4 and TRBJ2-2; 9 bases line up with TRBD2. Germline V gene lookup returns CDR1 SGHNT and CDR2 YYREEE (reference sequence). The trim removed 0 bases at V and 3 bases at J, leaving 12 bases unmatched. This CDR3 has 19 amino acids.

The chain links TRBV28 to TRBJ2-7; D might be TRBD2 (5 bases). Germline V CDR1 and CDR2: MDHEN, SYDVKM. V was shortened by 4 bases and J by 3 bases, with 13 bases between the two germline ends. CDR3 length: 14 amino acids. The CDR3 is CASSSQRNFYEQYF. As DNA, the CDR3 is TGTGCCAGCAGTTCCCAGCGGAACTTCTACGAGCAGTACTTC.